The 20 T cell receptor beta chains reported below all come from one sample, sequenced in a study of T cell repertoires in cytomegalovirus infection (dated by TCRdb to between 2019 and 2020). TCRdb records Illumina HiSeq 1500 as the sequencer. Using fastp at Q25 and MiXCR, TCRdb reprocessed the public reads and kept productive beta chains. When rows share a CDR3 protein, they turn into one entry using the most common DNA and genes. In this sample the table shows around 630,000 distinct CDR3 sequences, less than 25% of which occur a single time. Approximately 8% of the sample comes from the top ten. Specimen: CD8+ T cells from PBMCs. The receptors derive from a human donor in good health (CMV status not recorded). Some clones in this sample may be carry-over from other donors' samples.

The CDR3 DNA follows: TGTGCCAGCAGCCAAGATATTGGCGGGGGGGTCTACAATGAGCAGTTCTTC. Protein product: CASSQDIGGGVYNEQFF. V gene TRBV4-2 combines with J gene TRBJ2-1; 9 bases are shared with TRBD2. V gave up 0 bases and J gave up 3 bases; unmatched junction bases: 6. Germline V gives CDR1 LGHNA, CDR2 YNFKEQ. This CDR3 contains 17 residues.

This chain uses TRBV7-9 with TRBJ2-7, with 16 positions matching TRBD2. V lost 3 bases to trimming and J lost 5 bases; unmatched junction nucleotides: 7. In germline, CDR1 is SEHNR, CDR2 FQNEAQ (reference sequence). The CDR3 contains 17 residues. The CDR3 is CASSLGTSGGARDEQYV. CDR3 DNA sequence: TGTGCCAGCAGCTTGGGGACTAGCGGGGGGGCAAGAGACGAGCAGTACGTC.

The CDR3 DNA reads TGTGCCAGCAGTGGTGACGGGGGGACCTACAATGAGCAGTTCTTC. Protein sequence: CASSGDGGTYNEQFF. The chain has TRBV2 and TRBJ2-1; 7 nucleotides line up with TRBD2. The CDR3 is 15 amino acids. Unmatched junction bases numbered 5, after V lost 4 bases and J lost 2 bases. Germline values: CDR1 SNHLY, CDR2 FYNNEI.

J is TRBJ1-4 and V is TRBV29-1; D unclear. Germline-derived CDR1 and CDR2 are SQVTM and ANQGSEA. V dropped 2 bases and J dropped 14 bases, with 24 bases sitting between them. This CDR3 spans 15 amino acids. The CDR3 DNA reads as TGCAGCGTTGAAAGAATAGACACCGGGGTTCGCAAGCTGTTTTTT. Translated: CSVERIDTGVRKLFF.

The gene calls are TRBV15 and TRBJ1-5; D is uncertain. Trimming removed 6 bases from V and 6 bases from J, with 15 bases in between. CDR3 size: 14 residues. Germline-derived CDR1 and CDR2 are LNHNV and YYDKDF (reference sequence). CDR3 region: CATRLEAEAQPQHF. For the CDR3, the DNA is TGTGCCACCAGGTTAGAGGCGGAGGCTCAGCCCCAGCATTTT.

This clonotype appeared many times. This chain links TRBV27 with TRBJ2-3; D possibly corresponds to TRBD2 (5 bases). The CDR3 sequence is 16 residues long. Germline-derived CDR1 and CDR2 are MNHEY and SMNVEV (reference sequence). With 2 bases removed from V and 0 bases from J, the gap between germline ends came to 12 bases. The CDR3 sequence: CASSLGGRGSTDTQYF. The CDR3 DNA sequence: TGTGCCAGCAGTTTAGGTGGACGGGGAAGCACAGATACGCAGTATTTT.

This clonotype appeared many times. The rearrangement uses TRBV20-1 and TRBJ2-7; 8 bases agree with TRBD1. Germline CDR1 reads DFQATT; CDR2 reads SNEGSKA (reference sequence). V trimming: 2 bases; J trimming: 3 bases; junction bases outside the gene matches: 9. CDR3 length: 15 residues. CDR3 residues: CSARPDRGSNYEQYF. CDR3 bases: TGCAGTGCTAGACCCGACAGGGGAAGTAACTACGAGCAGTACTTC.

As for this clonotype: One end of the junction does not line up with germline, which may come from a read error. This chain links TRBV11-1 with TRBJ2-1, with 11 nucleotides matching TRBD2. CDR3 length: 15 amino acids. Per the germline V gene, CDR1 is SGHAT and CDR2 is FQDESV (reference sequence). CDR3 region: CANSFSGGASNEQFF. The CDR3 coding sequence is TGTGCCAACAGCTTTAGCGGGGGGGCCAGCAATGAGCAGTTCTTC.

The chain links TRBV18 to TRBJ2-3, with 9 bases matching TRBD2. The CDR3 extends over 16 amino acids. The V gene's germline CDR1 is KGHSH and CDR2 LQKENI. The junction had 6 bases not matched to a gene; V was cut back by 2 bases and J by 3 bases. Written as DNA, the CDR3 is TGTGCCAGCTCACCAGAGAGACTAGCGGATACAGATACGCAGTATTTT. Protein: CASSPERLADTDTQYF.

This clonotype was found a few times. This rearrangement joins TRBV5-1 to TRBJ2-7, with a weak D call TRBD1 (6 bases). The CDR3 has 15 amino acids. Germline V CDR1 and CDR2: SGHRS, YFSETQ. V lost 4 bases, J lost 3 bases, and 17 bases lay in between. DNA of the CDR3: TGCGCCAGCAGCATTAAACCGGACAGCAACTACGAGCAGTACTTC. Translation gives CASSIKPDSNYEQYF.

J is TRBJ2-7 and V is TRBV25-1; D is unclear. Deletions cut 2 bases from V and 8 bases from J, with 16 bases between. This CDR3 is 14 amino acids long. Looked up from germline, CDR1 is MGHDK and CDR2 is SYGVNS. The CDR3 region has the DNA TGTGCCAGCAGTGAAAGAACTCCTAAGGTGAAGCAGTACTTC. Its translation: CASSERTPKVKQYF.

This clonotype was observed at least ten times. The chain carries TRBV7-2 and TRBJ2-6; the D is unclear. The V end was cut by 8 bases, the J end by 0 bases, with 11 bases between. CDR1 is SGHTA and CDR2 is FQGNSA in the germline V gene. The length of the CDR3 is 15 residues. CDR3 in DNA: TGTGCCAGCGTCTATGGGGTCTCTGGGGCCAACGTCCTGACTTTC. Residues: CASVYGVSGANVLTF.

This clonotype was seen only a few times. V gene TRBV6-2 or TRBV6-3 combines with J gene TRBJ2-1; D uncertain. V lost 7 bases, J lost 0 bases, and 7 bases lay in between. Germline values: CDR1 MNHEY, CDR2 SVGEGT. The CDR3 has 13 amino acids. As DNA, the CDR3 is TGTGCCAGCAACCATCTCTCCTACAATGAGCAGTTCTTC. Amino acid sequence: CASNHLSYNEQFF.

In this sample, this clonotype turned up a few times. The V call is TRBV28, the J call TRBJ2-1, with D perhaps being TRBD1 or TRBD2 (7 bases each). The germline V gene has CDR1 MDHEN and CDR2 SYDVKM. The V gene lost 5 bases and the J gene lost 9 bases, with 23 bases spanning the gap. This CDR3 region has 16 residues. This CDR3 reads CASSTQTGRVVGEQFF. In nucleotides, the CDR3 is TGTGCCAGCAGTACCCAGACAGGGAGGGTGGTAGGTGAGCAGTTCTTC.

In this sample, this clonotype turned up many times. V usage is TRBV7-9 and J usage is TRBJ2-2; 10 positions match TRBD1. This CDR3 spans 15 amino acids. The germline gives CDR1 SEHNR, CDR2 FQNEAQ (reference sequence). The junction had 4 bases not matched to a gene; V was cut back by 6 bases and J by 3 bases. The CDR3 DNA is TGTGCCAGCAGAAAAGGGACAGGGGACACCGGGGAGCTGTTTTTT. As protein: CASRKGTGDTGELFF.

This clonotype was detected a few times. V and J are TRBV6-2 or TRBV6-3 and TRBJ1-1, with TRBD1 matching over 8 bases. From germline, CDR1 is MNHEY and CDR2 SVGEGT. CDR3 length equals 17 residues. V was pared by 0 bases and J by 1 base, with 7 bases of the junction left unmatched. In DNA, the CDR3 is TGTGCCAGCAGTTACTCAACGACAGGGGCCCAGAACACTGAAGCTTTCTTT. Translated, it gives CASSYSTTGAQNTEAFF.

In this sample, this clonotype turned up many times. This chain uses TRBV7-9 with TRBJ1-1; tentatively, D is TRBD1 (6 bases). Per germline, CDR1 SEHNR and CDR2 FQNEAQ (reference sequence). The CDR3 length is 16 residues. V lost 8 bases and J 4 bases, leaving 23 bases between the germline ends. The DNA of the CDR3 is TGTGCCAGCGCCAGGGGCTACCAGAGGGGTTCCACTGAAGCTTTCTTT. This gives the protein CASARGYQRGSTEAFF.

Ten or more counts support this clonotype. The rearrangement joins TRBV12-3 or TRBV12-4 to TRBJ2-6; TRBD2 aligns across 13 bases. V trimming: 5 bases; J trimming: 2 bases; junction bases outside the gene matches: 3. The CDR3 sequence is 17 residues long. CDR3: CASSHTSGGAGANVLTF. Written as DNA, the CDR3 is TGTGCCAGCAGTCATACTAGCGGGGGGGCTGGGGCCAACGTCCTGACTTTC.

This clonotype was seen at least ten times. The rearrangement joins TRBV7-9 to TRBJ2-7, with D unclear. V gave up 5 bases and J gave up 6 bases, with 11 bases separating them. This CDR3 spans 12 amino acids. CDR1 is SEHNR, CDR2 FQNEAQ, per germline (reference sequence). The CDR3, as DNA: TGTGCCAGCAGCCGCACGTACAGCGAGCAGTACTTC. This encodes CASSRTYSEQYF.

The V call is TRBV29-1, the J call TRBJ1-2; a possible D gene is TRBD1 (5 bases). Trimming took 7 bases from V and 0 from J, leaving 15 bases between them. The V gene's germline CDR1 is SQVTM and CDR2 ANQGSEA. The CDR3 extends over 14 amino acids. Here the CDR3 reads CSAWAGGPNYGYTF. The CDR3 DNA is TGCAGCGCCTGGGCCGGGGGTCCTAACTATGGCTACACCTTC.